The T cell receptor beta chain under discussion was sequenced for a study of T cell responses to AZD1222 COVID-19 vaccine. V gave up 5 bases and J gave up 2 bases; unmatched junction bases: 5. Per the germline V gene, CDR1 is SGHTA and CDR2 is FQGNSA. This CDR3 has 14 residues. Using immunoSEQ multiplex PCR, the repertoire was profiled, and TCRdb retains in-frame clones only, with some absent. The sample yields 140,000 or so clones, more than 70% seen once. J is TRBJ2-7 and V is TRBV7-2; 8 bases agree with TRBD2. This specimen was peripheral blood, taken 28 days after the second AZD1222 dose. The TCR comes from an adult who received the AZD1222 COVID-19 vaccine. The CDR3 reads CASSTTGGAYEQYF. In DNA form, the CDR3 reads TGTGCCAGCAGCACGACCGGGGGGGCCTACGAGCAGTACTTC.